In its sample, the clone carrying this T cell receptor (beta chain) was seen many times. Its specificity is not known. These data come from a study of blood T cells in healthy people across ages. General observations from the study: No one knew whether donors had CMV, which possibly confounded expanded clonotype changes.

The CDR3 runs 16 residues. Germline CDR1 reads SNHLY; CDR2 reads FYNNEI. Trimming cost V 4 bases and J 4 bases, with 20 bases left between them. A second PCR, run for roughly 7 to 11 cycles, used a sample-barcoded 5' primer plus a J-beta primer mix. From the 5' RACE reads, TCRdb called clonotypes with MiXCR, one entry per CDR3 protein. The sample includes some 930,000 distinct CDR3 sequences, roughly 29% seen only once; the top ten take roughly a tenth. The same sample was also studied in work on T cells of mothers and their children. From that second work: The overlap seen between related mothers and children slightly exceeded that of unrelated pairs, though not significantly.

V is TRBV2 and J is TRBJ2-7; D possibly matches TRBD1 or TRBD2 (5 bases each). The clonotype comes from a woman aged 40 to 50 in good health. Material: blood. The CDR3 DNA reads TGTGCCAGCAGTGGGCTCTCCGGGAACAGGATGTACGAGCAGTACTTC. It yields the protein CASSGLSGNRMYEQYF.